Each of the 5 T cell receptor beta chains below was sequenced from the same sample in a study of technical replicates of blood from a few donors. Profiled with immunoSEQ multiplex PCR; TCRdb holds only in-frame clones, not every one. The data contain around 84,000 clones, around 97% of them singletons. The sequencing input was T cells isolated from PBMCs. Receptor source: a human donor in good health.

The chain uses TRBV5-8 and TRBJ2-3; possible D gene TRBD1, 6 bases. Trimming took off 5 bases at V and 6 bases at J, with 19 bases between the two ends. The CDR3 contains 15 residues. The germline gives CDR1 SGHTS, CDR2 YDEGEE. CDR3 sequence (DNA): TGTGCCAGCAGGGCCGGGACCGGGACACTGGATACGCAGTATTTT. Translation: CASRAGTGTLDTQYF. Drawing the rest from reference TRBV5-8 and TRBJ2-3, the complete variable domain is EAGVTQSPTHLIKTRGQQATLRCSPISGHTSVYWYQQALGLGLQFLLWYDEGEERNRGNFPPRFSGRQFPNYSSELNVNALELEDSALYLCASRAGTGTLDTQYFGPGTRLTVL.

The V gene is TRBV4-2, the J gene TRBJ1-5, with TRBD1 matching 7 bases. Germline V gene sequence: CDR1 LGHNA, CDR2 YNFKEQ. The J segment lost 2 bases and the V segment lost 0 bases, leaving 4 bases of the junction unmatched. This CDR3 has 16 residues. This chain's CDR3 is CASSQEEGGRNQPQHF. As DNA, the CDR3 is TGTGCCAGCAGCCAAGAAGAAGGGGGCCGCAATCAGCCCCAGCATTTT.

This clone was picked up one time. The chain recombines TRBV11-2 with TRBJ2-3; 8 bases agree with TRBD2. CDR1 is SGHAT and CDR2 is FQNNGV in the germline V gene. The junction had 5 bases not matched to a gene; V was cut back by 3 bases and J by 6 bases. The CDR3 has 14 residues. CDR3 amino acids: CASSFEAGADTQYF. CDR3 nucleotide sequence: TGTGCCAGCAGCTTTGAAGCGGGAGCTGATACGCAGTATTTT.

The chain couples TRBV5-1 to TRBJ1-2; D ambiguous. There are 12 residues in the CDR3. CDR1 is SGHRS and CDR2 is YFSETQ in the germline V gene. Trimming removed 4 bases at V and 8 bases at J, with 12 bases between. The chain's CDR3 is CASSTLREGYTF. The CDR3 DNA reads as TGCGCCAGCAGCACTCTTAGGGAGGGCTACACCTTC.

The V and J genes are TRBV29-1 and TRBJ1-2; 11 bases map to TRBD1. Losses at the gene ends were 7 bases for V and 7 bases for J; bases not matched to a gene: 5. The germline CDR1 and CDR2 sequences are SQVTM and ANQGSEA. CDR3 length equals 12 residues. The CDR3 sequence is CSGGDRGSGYTF. The CDR3 DNA reads TGCAGCGGGGGGGACAGGGGGTCTGGCTACACCTTC.